This TCR beta chain is from a study of T cells expressing NK-cell markers. As for the study in general: Sorted T-cell subsets CD3+CD56+NKG2C+, CD3+CD56+NKG2C- and CD3+CD56-NKG2C+ were TCR beta-sequenced.

Template switching by 5'RACE with UMIs generated the TCR beta cDNA. Following a re-call of the 5' RACE reads, TCRdb has one entry per CDR3 protein and lacks DNA. The sample's table shows roughly 430,000 distinct CDR3 sequences. The sequenced sample was blood T cells: a sorted CD56 or NKG2C T cell subset, CD4+ or CD8+ T cells, or bulk PBMC T cells (not recorded which). The receptor was derived from a woman between 18 and 69 years old in good health.

CDR3 in amino acids: CASSEARLAGGGTDTQYF. This chain uses TRBV2 with TRBJ2-3; lacking DNA, the TRBD2 call made by TCRdb goes unchecked. The CDR3 length is 18 residues. Germline CDR1 is SNHLY and CDR2 is FYNNEI.